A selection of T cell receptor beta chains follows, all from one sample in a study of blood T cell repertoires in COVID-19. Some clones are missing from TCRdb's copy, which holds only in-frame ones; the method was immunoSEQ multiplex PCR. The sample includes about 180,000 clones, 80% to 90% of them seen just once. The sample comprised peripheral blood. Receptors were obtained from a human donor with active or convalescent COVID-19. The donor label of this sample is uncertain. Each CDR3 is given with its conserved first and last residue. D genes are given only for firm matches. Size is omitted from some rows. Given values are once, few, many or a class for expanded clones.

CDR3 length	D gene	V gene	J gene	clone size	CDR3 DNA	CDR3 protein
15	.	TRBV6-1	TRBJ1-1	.	TGTGCCAGCAGTGAAGTCAGGGTCGTCACGGCTGAAGCTTTCTTT	CASSEVRVVTAEAFF
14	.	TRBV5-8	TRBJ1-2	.	TGTGCCAGCACCTTAATGGCCAGAAACTATGGCTACACCTTC	CASTLMARNYGYTF
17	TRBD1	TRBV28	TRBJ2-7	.	TGTGCCAGCAGTTTAGCCTCCTCAGGGGGAATTGGCTACGAGCAGTACTTC	CASSLASSGGIGYEQYF
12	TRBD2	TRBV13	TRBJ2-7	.	TGTGCCAGCTCCGGGACTAGAGTCGAGCAGTACTTC	CASSGTRVEQYF
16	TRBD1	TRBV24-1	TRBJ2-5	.	TGTGCCACCAGTGACCCCGGGACAGGGTCTCGTGGGACCCAGTACTTC	CATSDPGTGSRGTQYF
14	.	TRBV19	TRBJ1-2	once	TGTGCCAGTAGTATCAAGGAGGGGAAATATGGCTACACCTTC	CASSIKEGKYGYTF
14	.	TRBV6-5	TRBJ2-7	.	TGTGCCAGCAGGGGGACTCCCGGAGCCTACGAGCAGTACTTC	CASRGTPGAYEQYF
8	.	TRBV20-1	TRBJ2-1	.	TGCAGTCCGAGGGAGCAGTTCTTC	CSPREQFF
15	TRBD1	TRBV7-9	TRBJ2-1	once	TGTGCCAGCAGCTTACAGGGGGCGAGGGACAATGAGCAGTTCTTC	CASSLQGARDNEQFF
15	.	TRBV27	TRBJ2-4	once	TGTGCCAGCTTCTCAACCCTACGAGACAAAAACATTCAGTACTTC	CASFSTLRDKNIQYF
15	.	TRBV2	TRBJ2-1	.	TGTGCCAGCAGGGGCAGGGGATATACGGGCAATGAGCAGTTCTTC	CASRGRGYTGNEQFF
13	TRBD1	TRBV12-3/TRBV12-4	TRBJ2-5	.	TGTGCCAGCAGCCCGGACAGGGATGGGGCCCAGTACTTC	CASSPDRDGAQYF
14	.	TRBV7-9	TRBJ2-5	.	TGTGCCAGCAGCCCGACTTTGTACCAAGAGACCCAGTACTTC	CASSPTLYQETQYF
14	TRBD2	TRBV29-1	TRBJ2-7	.	TGCAGCGTTGTTGGAGCGGGAGTTTCCTACGAGCAGTACTTC	CSVVGAGVSYEQYF
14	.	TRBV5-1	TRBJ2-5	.	TGCGCCAGCAGCCTAGGAGGGATTAGGGAGACCCAGTACTTC	CASSLGGIRETQYF
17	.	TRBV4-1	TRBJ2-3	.	TGCGCCAGCAGCCCTCTTTCCGGACAGCCATTTACAGATACGCAGTATTTT	CASSPLSGQPFTDTQYF
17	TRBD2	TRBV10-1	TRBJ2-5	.	TGCGCCAGGCCGCGGTTACTAGCGGGAGCCCCCCAAGAGACCCAGTACTTC	CARPRLLAGAPQETQYF
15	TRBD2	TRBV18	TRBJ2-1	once	TGTGCCAGCTCACCAAAGGCTAGCGGGAGCAATGAGCAGTTCTTC	CASSPKASGSNEQFF
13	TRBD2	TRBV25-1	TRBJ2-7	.	TGTGCCAGCAAAACTAGCGGGTTGTACGAGCAGTACTTC	CASKTSGLYEQYF
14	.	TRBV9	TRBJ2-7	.	TGTGCCAGCAGCGTAGTTGAGCATTCCTACGAGCAGTACTTC	CASSVVEHSYEQYF
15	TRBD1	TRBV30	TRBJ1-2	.	TGTGCCTGGAGCGGCATAGACAGGGGATACTATGGCTACACCTTC	CAWSGIDRGYYGYTF
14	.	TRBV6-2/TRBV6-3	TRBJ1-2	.	TGTGCCAGCAGTTATCAATCGTACCCGGGGGGCTACACCTTC	CASSYQSYPGGYTF
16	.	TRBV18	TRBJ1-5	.	TGTGCCAGCTCACCCTCCTGGAAAAGGAGCGATCAGCCCCAGCATTTT	CASSPSWKRSDQPQHF
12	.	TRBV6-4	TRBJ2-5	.	TGTGCCATAAGGGTGAGACAGGAGACCCAGTACTTC	CAIRVRQETQYF
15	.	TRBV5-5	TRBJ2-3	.	TGTGCCAGCAGCTTGCGGCTAGGGAGCGGCGATACGCAGTATTTT	CASSLRLGSGDTQYF
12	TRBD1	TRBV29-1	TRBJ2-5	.	TGCAGCGTTCAAAGACAGGGCCATGGCCAGTACTTC	CSVQRQGHGQYF
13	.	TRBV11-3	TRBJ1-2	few	TGTGCCAGCAGCTTAGGCTTGGCGGGCGGCTACACCTTC	CASSLGLAGGYTF
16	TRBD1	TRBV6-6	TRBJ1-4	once	TGTGCCAGCAGTTACGGCAGGGGGCGAGGTAATGAAAAACTGTTTTTT	CASSYGRGRGNEKLFF
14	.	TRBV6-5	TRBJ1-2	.	TGTGCCAGCAGCAAACGGGACTCTTTGGAGGGCTACACCTTC	CASSKRDSLEGYTF
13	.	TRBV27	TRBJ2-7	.	TGTGCCAGCAGTTTAGGACAGTCCTACGAGCAGTACTTC	CASSLGQSYEQYF
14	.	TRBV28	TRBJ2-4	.	TGTGCCAGCAGCTTTTCTCTAGCCAAAAACATTCAGTACTTC	CASSFSLAKNIQYF
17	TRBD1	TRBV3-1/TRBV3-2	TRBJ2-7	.	TGTGCCAGCAGCCAAGATATCATGAGACAGGGACCCTACGAGCAGTACTTC	CASSQDIMRQGPYEQYF
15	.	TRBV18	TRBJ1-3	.	TGTGCCAGCTCACCAAATCCGTACTCTGGAAACACCATATATTTT	CASSPNPYSGNTIYF
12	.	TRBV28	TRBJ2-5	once	TGTGCCAGCACTGAAAGCGCGGAGACCCAGTACTTC	CASTESAETQYF
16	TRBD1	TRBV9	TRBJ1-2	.	TGTGCCAGCGGGTCGGGGACAGGGCCGAGTCTCTATGGCTACACCTTC	CASGSGTGPSLYGYTF
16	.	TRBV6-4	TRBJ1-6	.	TGTGCCAGCAGTGAATCAACGGTACTTAATAATTCACCCCTCCACTTT	CASSESTVLNNSPLHF
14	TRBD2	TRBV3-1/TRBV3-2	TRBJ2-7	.	TGTGCCAGCAGCCGGACTAGCGGCTCCTACGAGCAGTACTTC	CASSRTSGSYEQYF
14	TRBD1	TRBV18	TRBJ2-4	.	TGTGCCAGCTCACCCCCGGGACAGAAAAACATTCAGTACTTC	CASSPPGQKNIQYF
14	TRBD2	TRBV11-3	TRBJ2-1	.	TGTGCCAGCAGCTCCGGACTAGCGGGGGGGAAGCAGTTCTTC	CASSSGLAGGKQFF
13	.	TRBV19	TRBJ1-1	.	TGTGCCAGTAGTCCCCGTGAAGGGGATGAAGCTTTCTTT	CASSPREGDEAFF
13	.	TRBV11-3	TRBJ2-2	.	TGTGCCAGCACCTCTCGGAACACCGGGGAGCTGTTTTTT	CASTSRNTGELFF
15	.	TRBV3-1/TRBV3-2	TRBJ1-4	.	TGTGCCAGCAGCCAAACGTCTGGGGGAGGGGAGGAACTGTTTTTT	CASSQTSGGGEELFF
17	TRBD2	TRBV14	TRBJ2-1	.	TGTGCCAGCAGCCGAAGACCGGGACTAGGGCTCTACAATGAGCAGTTCTTC	CASSRRPGLGLYNEQFF
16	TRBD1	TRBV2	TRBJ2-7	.	TGTGCCAGCAAACAGGGGACGGGTCAACGGTGGTCCGAGCAGTACTTC	CASKQGTGQRWSEQYF
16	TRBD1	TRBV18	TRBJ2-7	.	TGTGCCAGCTCACCTCTATGGACAGGGGCCCTCTACGAGCAGTACTTC	CASSPLWTGALYEQYF
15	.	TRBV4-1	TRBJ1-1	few	TGCGCCAGCAGCCAATCGGGACACCTGAACACTGAAGCTTTCTTT	CASSQSGHLNTEAFF
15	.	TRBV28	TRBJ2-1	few	TGTGCCAGCAGTTTACAAGCCACCGGGGGCAATGAGCAGTTCTTC	CASSLQATGGNEQFF
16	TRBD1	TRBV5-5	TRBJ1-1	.	TGTGCCAGCAACTTTAGGACAGGGGGGGGTGGCACTGAAGCTTTCTTT	CASNFRTGGGGTEAFF
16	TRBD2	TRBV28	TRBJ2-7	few	TGTGCCAGCAGTTTAATAGCGGGTATCCGCTCCTACGAGCAGTACTTC	CASSLIAGIRSYEQYF
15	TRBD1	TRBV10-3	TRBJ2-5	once	TGTGCCATCAGCGGCCAGGGGACAGGACAAGAGACCCAGTACTTC	CAISGQGTGQETQYF